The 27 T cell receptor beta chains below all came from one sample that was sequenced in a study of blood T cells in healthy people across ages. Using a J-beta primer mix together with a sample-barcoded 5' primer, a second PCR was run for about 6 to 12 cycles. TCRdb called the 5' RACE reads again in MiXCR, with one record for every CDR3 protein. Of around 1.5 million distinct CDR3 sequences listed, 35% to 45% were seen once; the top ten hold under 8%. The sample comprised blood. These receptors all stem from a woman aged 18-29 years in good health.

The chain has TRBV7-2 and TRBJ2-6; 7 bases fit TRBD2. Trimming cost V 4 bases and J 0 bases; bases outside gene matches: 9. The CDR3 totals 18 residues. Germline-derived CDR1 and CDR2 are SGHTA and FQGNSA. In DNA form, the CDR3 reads TGTGCCAGCAGCTACCGACTAGCTCCGAGCTCTGGGGCCAACGTCCTGACTTTC. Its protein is CASSYRLAPSSGANVLTF.

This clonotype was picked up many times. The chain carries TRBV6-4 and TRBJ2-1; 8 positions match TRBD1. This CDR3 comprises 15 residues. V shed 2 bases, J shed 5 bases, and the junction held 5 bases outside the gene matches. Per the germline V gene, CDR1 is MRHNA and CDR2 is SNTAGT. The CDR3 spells CASSDGAGGHNEQFF. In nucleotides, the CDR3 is TGTGCCAGCAGTGACGGAGCAGGGGGCCACAATGAGCAGTTCTTC.

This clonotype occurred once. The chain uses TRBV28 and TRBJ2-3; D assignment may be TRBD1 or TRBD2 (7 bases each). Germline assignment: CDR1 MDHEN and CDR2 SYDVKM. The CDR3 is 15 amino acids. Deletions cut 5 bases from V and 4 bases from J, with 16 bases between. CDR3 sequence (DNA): TGTGCCAGCAGTCAGGGGGGGGAAGCACCAGATACGCAGTATTTT. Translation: CASSQGGEAPDTQYF.

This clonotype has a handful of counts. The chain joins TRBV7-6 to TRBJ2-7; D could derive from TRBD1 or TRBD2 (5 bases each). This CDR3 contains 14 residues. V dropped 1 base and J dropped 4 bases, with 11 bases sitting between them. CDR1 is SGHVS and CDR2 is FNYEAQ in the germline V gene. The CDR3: CASSLGVGPYEQYF. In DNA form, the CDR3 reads TGTGCCAGCAGCTTAGGGGTGGGACCATACGAGCAGTACTTC.

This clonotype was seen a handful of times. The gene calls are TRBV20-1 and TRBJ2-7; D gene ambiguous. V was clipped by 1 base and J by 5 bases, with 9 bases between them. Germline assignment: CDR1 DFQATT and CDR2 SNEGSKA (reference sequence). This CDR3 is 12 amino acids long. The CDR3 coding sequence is TGCAGTGCTAGAGGGGCGTCCAACGAGCAGTACTTC. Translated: CSARGASNEQYF.

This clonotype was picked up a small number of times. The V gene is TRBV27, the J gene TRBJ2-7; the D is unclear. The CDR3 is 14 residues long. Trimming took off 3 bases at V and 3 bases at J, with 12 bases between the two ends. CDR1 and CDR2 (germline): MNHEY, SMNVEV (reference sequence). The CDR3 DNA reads TGTGCCAGCAGTTTTGGAGACTCTGGCTACGAGCAGTACTTC. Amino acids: CASSFGDSGYEQYF.

In DNA form, the CDR3 reads TGTGCCAGCAGCCAAGATCGGCTAGCCGGTGCGTACTTC. It encodes CASSQDRLAGAYF. This chain uses TRBV3-1 with TRBJ2-4, with D possibly TRBD2 on 5 matching bases. The V gene's germline CDR1 is LGHDT and CDR2 YNNKEL (reference sequence). Trimming removed 0 bases at V and 15 bases at J, with 15 bases between. The CDR3 is made up of 13 amino acids.

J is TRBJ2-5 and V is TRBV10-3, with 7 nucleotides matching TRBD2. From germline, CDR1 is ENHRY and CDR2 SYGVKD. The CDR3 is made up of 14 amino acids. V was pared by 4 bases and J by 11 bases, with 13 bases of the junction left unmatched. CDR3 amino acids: CAISVAGEGNEQYF. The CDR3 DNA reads TGTGCCATCAGTGTGGCGGGAGAAGGTAATGAGCAGTACTTC.

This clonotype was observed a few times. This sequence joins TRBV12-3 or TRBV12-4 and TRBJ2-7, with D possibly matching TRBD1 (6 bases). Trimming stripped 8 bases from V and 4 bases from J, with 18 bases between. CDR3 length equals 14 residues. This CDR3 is CASAGTGPFYEQYF. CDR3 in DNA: TGTGCCAGCGCGGGTACAGGGCCTTTTTACGAGCAGTACTTC.

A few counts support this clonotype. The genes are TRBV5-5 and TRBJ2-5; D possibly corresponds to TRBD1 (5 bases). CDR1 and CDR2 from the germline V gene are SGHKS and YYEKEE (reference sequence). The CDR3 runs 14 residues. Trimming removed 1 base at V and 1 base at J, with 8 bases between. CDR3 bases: TGTGCCAGCAGCTTGTTTGACAGCCAAGAGACCCAGTACTTC. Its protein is CASSLFDSQETQYF. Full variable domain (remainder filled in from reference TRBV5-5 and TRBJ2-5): DAGVTQSPTHLIKTRGQQVTLRCSPISGHKSVSWYQQVLGQGPQFIFQYYEKEERGRGNFPDRFSARQFPNYSSELNVNALLLGDSALYLCASSLFDSQETQYFGPGTRLLVL.

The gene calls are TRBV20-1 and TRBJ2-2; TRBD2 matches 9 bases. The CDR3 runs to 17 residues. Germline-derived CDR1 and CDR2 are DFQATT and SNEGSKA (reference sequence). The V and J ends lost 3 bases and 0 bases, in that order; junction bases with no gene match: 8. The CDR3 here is CSARVAGGETNTGELFF. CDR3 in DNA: TGCAGTGCTAGGGTTGCGGGGGGGGAAACGAACACCGGGGAGCTGTTTTTT.

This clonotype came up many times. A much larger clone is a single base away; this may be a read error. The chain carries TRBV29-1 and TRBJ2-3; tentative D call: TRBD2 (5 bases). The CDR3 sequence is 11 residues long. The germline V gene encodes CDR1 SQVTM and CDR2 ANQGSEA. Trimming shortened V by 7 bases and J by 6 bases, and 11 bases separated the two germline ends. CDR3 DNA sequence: TGCAGCGGCTCGCGGACTGATACGCAGTATTTT. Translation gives CSGSRTDTQYF.

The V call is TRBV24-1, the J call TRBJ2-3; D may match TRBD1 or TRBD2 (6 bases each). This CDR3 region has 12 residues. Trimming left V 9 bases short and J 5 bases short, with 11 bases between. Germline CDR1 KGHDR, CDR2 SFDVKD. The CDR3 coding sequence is TGTGCCACCGCAGGGGAGGTAGATACGCAGTATTTT. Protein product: CATAGEVDTQYF.

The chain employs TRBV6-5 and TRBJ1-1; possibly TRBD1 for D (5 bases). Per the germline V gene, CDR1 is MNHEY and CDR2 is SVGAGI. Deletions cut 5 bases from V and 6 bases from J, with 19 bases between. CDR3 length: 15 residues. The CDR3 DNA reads TGTGCCAGCAGTAAGACGGGGCAGGGAGTCTCTGAAGCTTTCTTT. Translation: CASSKTGQGVSEAFF.

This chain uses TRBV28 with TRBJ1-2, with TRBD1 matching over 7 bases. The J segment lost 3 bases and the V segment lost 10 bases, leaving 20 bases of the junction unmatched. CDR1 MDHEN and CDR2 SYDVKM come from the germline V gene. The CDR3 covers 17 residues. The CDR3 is CANPTQTGPSCHYGYTF. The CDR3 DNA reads TGTGCCAACCCCACCCAGACAGGGCCCTCCTGTCACTATGGCTACACCTTC.

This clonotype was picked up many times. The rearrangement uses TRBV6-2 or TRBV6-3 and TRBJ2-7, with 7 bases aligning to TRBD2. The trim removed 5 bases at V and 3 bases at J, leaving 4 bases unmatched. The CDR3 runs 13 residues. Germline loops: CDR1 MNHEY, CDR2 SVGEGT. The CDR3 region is CASSVGTNYEQYF. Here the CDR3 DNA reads TGTGCCAGCAGTGTCGGGACTAACTACGAGCAGTACTTC.

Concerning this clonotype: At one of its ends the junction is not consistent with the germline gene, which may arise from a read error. CDR3 loop: CASSPVRGRSTDTQYF. Here the CDR3 DNA reads TGTGCCAGCAGTCCGGTACGGGGCCGAAGCACAGATACACAGTATTTT. The J gene is TRBJ2-3, the V gene TRBV6-2 or TRBV6-3; D is possibly TRBD1 or TRBD2 (5 bases each). CDR1 and CDR2 from the germline V gene are MNHEY and SVGEGT. The CDR3 runs to 16 residues.

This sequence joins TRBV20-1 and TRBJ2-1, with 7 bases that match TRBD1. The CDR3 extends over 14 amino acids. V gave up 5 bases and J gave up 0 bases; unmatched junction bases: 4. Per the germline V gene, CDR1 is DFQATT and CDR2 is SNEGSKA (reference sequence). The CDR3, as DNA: TGCAGTGCTCCTCGGGACAGCTCCTACAATGAGCAGTTCTTC. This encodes CSAPRDSSYNEQFF.

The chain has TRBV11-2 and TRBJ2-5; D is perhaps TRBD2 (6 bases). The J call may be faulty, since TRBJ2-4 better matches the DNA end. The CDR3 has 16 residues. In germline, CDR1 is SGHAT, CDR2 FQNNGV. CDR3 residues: CASSSTGESAKNIQYF. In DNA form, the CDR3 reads TGTGCCAGCAGCTCAACGGGGGAATCGGCCAAAAACATTCAGTACTTC.

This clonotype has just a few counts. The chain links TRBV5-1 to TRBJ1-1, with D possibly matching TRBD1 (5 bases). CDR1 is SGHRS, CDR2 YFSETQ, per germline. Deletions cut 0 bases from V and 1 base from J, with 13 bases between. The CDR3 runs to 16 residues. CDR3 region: CASSLEAGSRNTEAFF. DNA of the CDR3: TGCGCCAGCAGCTTGGAGGCAGGGAGTAGGAACACTGAAGCTTTCTTT. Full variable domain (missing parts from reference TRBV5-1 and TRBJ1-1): KAGVTQTPRYLIKTRGQQVTLSCSPISGHRSVSWYQQTPGQGLQFLFEYFSETQRNKGNFPGRFSGRQFSNSRSEMNVSTLELGDSALYLCASSLEAGSRNTEAFFGQGTRLTVV.

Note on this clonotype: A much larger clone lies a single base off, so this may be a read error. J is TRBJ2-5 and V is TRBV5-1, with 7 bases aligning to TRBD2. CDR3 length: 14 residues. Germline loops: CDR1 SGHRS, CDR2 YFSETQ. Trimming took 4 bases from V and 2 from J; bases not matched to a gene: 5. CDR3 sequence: CASSVVGLQETQYF. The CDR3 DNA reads TGCGCCAGCAGCGTGGTGGGACTACAAGAGACCCAGTACTTC.

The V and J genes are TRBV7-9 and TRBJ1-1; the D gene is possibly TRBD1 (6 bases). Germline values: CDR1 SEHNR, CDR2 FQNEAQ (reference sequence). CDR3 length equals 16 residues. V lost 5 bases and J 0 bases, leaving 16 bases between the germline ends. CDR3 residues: CASSLRGGGLNTEAFF. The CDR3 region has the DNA TGTGCCAGCAGCCTCAGGGGCGGGGGATTGAACACTGAAGCTTTCTTT.

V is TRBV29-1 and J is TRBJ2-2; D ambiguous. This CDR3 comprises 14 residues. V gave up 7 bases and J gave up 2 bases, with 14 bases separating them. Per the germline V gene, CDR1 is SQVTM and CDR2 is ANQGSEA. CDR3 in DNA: TGCAGCGGAAGTGAGGACCTTAACACCGGGGAGCTGTTTTTT. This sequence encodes CSGSEDLNTGELFF.

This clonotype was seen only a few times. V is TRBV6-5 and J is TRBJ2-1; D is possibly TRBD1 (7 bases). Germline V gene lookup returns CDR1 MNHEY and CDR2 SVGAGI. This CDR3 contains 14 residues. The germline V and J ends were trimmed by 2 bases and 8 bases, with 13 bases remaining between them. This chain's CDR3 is CASSYLQGGDEQFF. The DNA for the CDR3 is TGTGCCAGCAGTTACCTGCAGGGGGGCGATGAGCAGTTCTTC.

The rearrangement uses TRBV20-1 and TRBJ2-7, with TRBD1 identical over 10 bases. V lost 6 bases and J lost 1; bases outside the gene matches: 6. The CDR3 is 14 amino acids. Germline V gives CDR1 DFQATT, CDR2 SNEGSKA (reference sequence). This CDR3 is CSAPGTGVSYEQYF. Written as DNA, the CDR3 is TGCAGTGCCCCTGGGACAGGGGTATCCTACGAGCAGTACTTC.

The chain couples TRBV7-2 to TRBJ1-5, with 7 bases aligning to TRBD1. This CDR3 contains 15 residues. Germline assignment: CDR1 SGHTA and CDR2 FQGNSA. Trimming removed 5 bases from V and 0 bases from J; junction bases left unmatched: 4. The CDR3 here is CASSEGQFSNQPQHF. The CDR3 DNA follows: TGTGCCAGCAGCGAGGGACAGTTTAGCAATCAGCCCCAGCATTTT.

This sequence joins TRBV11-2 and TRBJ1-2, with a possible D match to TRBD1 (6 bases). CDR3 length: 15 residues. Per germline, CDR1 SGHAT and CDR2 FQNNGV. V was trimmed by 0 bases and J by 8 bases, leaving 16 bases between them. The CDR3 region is CASSLEPGALGGYTF. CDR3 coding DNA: TGTGCCAGCAGCTTAGAACCGGGGGCCTTGGGGGGCTACACCTTC. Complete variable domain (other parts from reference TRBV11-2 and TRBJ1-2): EAGVAQSPRYKIIEKRQSVAFWCNPISGHATLYWYQQILGQGPKLLIQFQNNGVVDDSQLPKDRFSAERLKGVDSTLKIQPAKLEDSAVYLCASSLEPGALGGYTFGSGTRLTVV.